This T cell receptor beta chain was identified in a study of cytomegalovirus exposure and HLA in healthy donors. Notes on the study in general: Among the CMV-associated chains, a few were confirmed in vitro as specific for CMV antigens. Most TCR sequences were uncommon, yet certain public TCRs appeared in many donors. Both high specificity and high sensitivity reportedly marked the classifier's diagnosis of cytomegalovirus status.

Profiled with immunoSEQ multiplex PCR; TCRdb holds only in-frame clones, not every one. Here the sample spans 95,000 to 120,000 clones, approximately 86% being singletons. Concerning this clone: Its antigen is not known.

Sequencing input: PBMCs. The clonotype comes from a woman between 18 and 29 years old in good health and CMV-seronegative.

The CDR3 bases are TGTGCCAGCCTTTTTTCCGGGACAGGGACCTACAATGAGCAGTTCTTC. Protein sequence: CASLFSGTGTYNEQFF. The chain links TRBV27 to TRBJ2-1; 9 bases map to TRBD1. The length of the CDR3 is 16 residues. V lost 8 bases to trimming and J lost 2 bases; unmatched junction nucleotides: 10. CDR1 MNHEY and CDR2 SMNVEV come from the germline V gene (reference sequence).